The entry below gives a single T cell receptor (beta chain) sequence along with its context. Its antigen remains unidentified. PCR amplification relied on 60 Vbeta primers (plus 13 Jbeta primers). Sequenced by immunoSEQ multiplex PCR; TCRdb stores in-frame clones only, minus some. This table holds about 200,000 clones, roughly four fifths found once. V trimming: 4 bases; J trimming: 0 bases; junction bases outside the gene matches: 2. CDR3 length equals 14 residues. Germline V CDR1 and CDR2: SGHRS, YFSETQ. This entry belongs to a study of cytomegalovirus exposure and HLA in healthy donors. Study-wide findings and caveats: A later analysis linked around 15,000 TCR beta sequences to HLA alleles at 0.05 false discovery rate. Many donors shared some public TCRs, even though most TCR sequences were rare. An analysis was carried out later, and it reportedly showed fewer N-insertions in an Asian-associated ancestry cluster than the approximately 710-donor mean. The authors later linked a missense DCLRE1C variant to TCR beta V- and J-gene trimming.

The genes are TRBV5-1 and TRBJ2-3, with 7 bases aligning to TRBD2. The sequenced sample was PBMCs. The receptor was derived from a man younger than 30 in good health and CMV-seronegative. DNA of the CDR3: TGCGCCAGCAGCGCGGGGGACAGCACAGATACGCAGTATTTT. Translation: CASSAGDSTDTQYF. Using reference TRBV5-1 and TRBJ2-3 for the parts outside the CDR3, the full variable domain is KAGVTQTPRYLIKTRGQQVTLSCSPISGHRSVSWYQQTPGQGLQFLFEYFSETQRNKGNFPGRFSGRQFSNSRSEMNVSTLELGDSALYLCASSAGDSTDTQYFGPGTRLTVL.